This T cell receptor beta chain was obtained from a study of identical twins (TCRdb year 2016). Regarding the study in general: TCR alpha and beta repertoires from monozygotic twins, unrelated adults of various ages and cord blood were deep-sequenced to test whether fetal clonotypes persist. To rule out contamination, the twin experiments were replicated at different times with different library preparation protocols.

The CDR3 holds 16 amino acids from the cysteine to the phenylalanine. Here the CDR3 DNA is all that survives: 48 bases in frame from base 1. According to the germline V gene, CDR1 reads MNHEY and CDR2 reads SVGAGI. V is pared back by 2 bases and J by 4 bases, with 15 bases lying between the germline termini. Every donor in the study was a healthy Caucasian. The twin cohort consisted of three pairs of female monozygotic twins, all aged about 18 to 29 years. Positive isolation kits from Invitrogen were used to isolate CD4+ and CD8+ T cell populations. What the authors observed across the whole study: The excess sharing between twins in beta out-of-frame sequences was weaker because fewer shared sequences reduced the signal-to-noise ratio. Because the same donors could not be followed over many years, conclusions were based on cross-sectional statistical analysis. Abundant cord blood beta clonotypes carried fewer insertions; young adult naive repertoires showed a weaker similar trend, while memory repertoires showed none. Compared with coincidental sharing between unrelated individuals, an excess of low generation-probability sequences was observed among out-of-frame TCR alpha sequences shared between twins. Invariant T cells such as MAIT and iNKT could partly confound zero-insertion analyses, although diverse VJ usage argued against such confounding for most clonotypes. Out-of-frame TCR alpha sharing in monozygotic twins was systematically underestimated by recombination models, whereas sharing between unrelated individuals was in agreement with the recombination models.

Comments on this clonotype: What antigen it recognizes has not been identified. Base qualities are not provided; no much larger clone lies one nucleotide away.

The receptor library was made with 5' RACE. TCRdb lists the instrument as Illumina HiSeq 2000. A universal primer binding site was introduced by template switching, and a unique molecular identifier was present in the final cDNA, enabling accurate counting of TCR cDNA molecules. Specific primers in the conserved constant-segment region were used to synthesize first-strand cDNA for TCR alpha and beta chains. To control for contamination, each cDNA library was double barcoded with a SMART-Mk sample barcode plus Illumina barcodes. Two successive PCR steps introduced TruSeq adapter sequences along with Illumina sample barcodes. Sequencing of the TCR alpha and beta cDNA libraries was done on the Illumina HiSeq platform using custom primers. The original methods were these. Unique molecular identifiers were extracted from raw reads with MiGEC, and CDR3 positions were determined with MiXCR. Recombination models were inferred per individual with the repgenHMM and IGoR tools using an EM algorithm. Shared clonotypes were analyzed with the tcR package in R, and sharing was normalized by the product of cloneset sizes. To study raw recombination free of thymic and clonal selection effects, out-of-frame nonproductive sequences were analyzed. The raw public reads went through TCRdb reprocessing: fastp at Q25, MiXCR clone calling, in-frame beta chains kept. Rows are combined by CDR3 protein, so each entry shows the most common genes and DNA. These V and J calls rely on TCRdb rather than the paper's analysis. In this sample the table shows around 450,000 distinct CDR3 sequences, 13% to 15% of which occur a single time. In total, the top ten clones hold about 0.53% of the sample.

These data are also associated with another study on yellow fever vaccine responses in identical twins. As described in the second report: According to the authors, in identical twins the way T cells responded to vaccination appeared partly convergent and partly personalized. In identical twins, the study followed T cell clones that responded to the vaccine with precision.

The chain was built from TRBV6-5 and TRBJ2-4; the D gene may be TRBD1 or TRBD2, since each aligns over 5 bases. The specimen sequenced was CD4+ T cells sorted from blood. This receptor was obtained from a woman between 18 and 30 years old in good health. The CDR3 reads as follows: CASSYARGGGKNIQYF. The DNA sequence follows: TGTGCCAGCAGTTACGCACGTGGGGGTGGGAAAAACATTCAGTACTTC.